This T cell receptor (beta chain) comes out of a study of T-cell reconstitution after alpha-beta-depleted transplantation in children. As it was prepared, the TCRbeta library received unique molecular identifiers. TCRdb recomputed calls from the PCR reads with MiXCR, one row per CDR3 protein. Among over 200,000 distinct CDR3 sequences listed, about 9.5% were seen once. Losses at the gene ends were 6 bases for V and 6 bases for J; bases not matched to a gene: 9. Per germline, CDR1 MNHEY and CDR2 SVGEGT. CDR3 length equals 16 residues. The receptor was isolated from a human donor who donated a stem cell graft to a child with acute lymphoblastic leukemia. The sequences come from PBMCs from the stem cell graft donor, collected from the stem cell graft. This chain connects TRBV6-2 or TRBV6-3 to TRBJ2-3, with 13 bases matching TRBD2. In DNA form, the CDR3 reads TGTGCCAGCAGCCCCGCCCAGACTAGCGGGGGGGATACGCAGTATTTT. It encodes CASSPAQTSGGDTQYF.